The 32 T cell receptor beta chains in this list originate from one sample, sequenced in a study of cytomegalovirus exposure and HLA in healthy donors. Data came from immunoSEQ multiplex PCR; TCRdb stores just in-frame clones and leaves some out. The table records 90,000 or so clones, roughly 85% of them present only once. The specimen sequenced was PBMCs. Receptor source: a man aged 18 to 35 in good health and CMV-seropositive.

V gene TRBV6-1 combines with J gene TRBJ1-5; 8 nucleotides match TRBD1. Trimming removed 6 bases from V and 6 bases from J; junction bases left unmatched: 10. The CDR3 consists of 15 residues. Germline V gene sequence: CDR1 MNHNS, CDR2 SASEGT. CDR3 sequence (DNA): TGTGCCAGCAGCTCACGGACAGGGTTAGGTCAGCCCCAGCATTTT. Amino acids: CASSSRTGLGQPQHF.

This chain joins TRBV5-1 and TRBJ1-1; D is unclear. From germline, CDR1 is SGHRS and CDR2 YFSETQ. V lost 2 bases, J lost 0 bases, and 8 bases lay in between. The CDR3 is made up of 14 amino acids. CDR3 nucleotides: TGCGCCAGCAGCTTTGCGGGAATGAACACTGAAGCTTTCTTT. Translation gives CASSFAGMNTEAFF.

V is TRBV6-1 and J is TRBJ1-1; D uncertain. Per the germline V gene, CDR1 is MNHNS and CDR2 is SASEGT. The CDR3 runs to 13 residues. With 4 bases removed from V and 5 bases from J, the gap between germline ends came to 11 bases. In DNA, the CDR3 is TGTGCCAGCAGTGTTACCCGAGAGACTGAAGCTTTCTTT. This gives the protein CASSVTRETEAFF.

The chain employs TRBV18 and TRBJ2-1; tentatively, D is TRBD2 (7 bases). CDR1 is KGHSH, CDR2 LQKENI, per germline. The CDR3 runs to 14 residues. Trimming pared 5 bases from V and 7 bases from J, leaving 15 bases between. This chain's CDR3 is CASSAQGSGNEQFF. The CDR3 DNA is TGTGCCAGCTCAGCACAGGGTAGCGGGAATGAGCAGTTCTTC.

This clone appeared a few times. The rearrangement joins TRBV10-1 to TRBJ2-2, with D perhaps matching TRBD1 (6 bases). Germline V gives CDR1 WNHNN, CDR2 SYGVQD (reference sequence). The ends were cut back, 4 bases at V and 4 bases at J, with 7 bases in the middle. The CDR3 length is 13 residues. CDR3 in amino acids: CASSAQGTGELFF. The CDR3 DNA is TGCGCCAGCAGTGCACAGGGCACCGGGGAGCTGTTTTTT.

The chain joins TRBV5-1 to TRBJ2-5, with 11 bases fitting TRBD1. With 4 bases clipped from V and 5 bases from J, the junction kept 7 bases outside the gene matches. This CDR3 has 15 amino acids. CDR1 and CDR2 (germline): SGHRS, YFSETQ. The CDR3 reads CASSPGTGGFETQYF. CDR3 bases: TGCGCCAGCAGCCCCGGGACAGGGGGTTTCGAGACCCAGTACTTC.

V gene TRBV28 combines with J gene TRBJ2-7; 8 bases match TRBD1. The length of the CDR3 is 13 residues. V lost 8 bases to trimming and J lost 3 bases; unmatched junction nucleotides: 6. From germline, CDR1 is MDHEN and CDR2 SYDVKM. The CDR3 DNA reads TGTGCCAGCTCCGTCGACAGGGGCTACGAGCAGTACGTC. Its translation is CASSVDRGYEQYV.

The sample holds one count of this clone. The chain combines TRBV7-6 with TRBJ2-5; TRBD1 aligns across 7 bases. Germline values: CDR1 SGHVS, CDR2 FNYEAQ. CDR3 length: 16 amino acids. J gave up 5 bases and V 3 bases, and 12 bases lay outside the gene matches. Here the CDR3 DNA reads TGTGCCAGCAGCTTCCAACAAGACAGGGCGGATGAGACCCAGTACTTC. Its translation is CASSFQQDRADETQYF.

The chain combines TRBV5-4 with TRBJ2-1; 8 bases agree with TRBD2. The CDR3 contains 14 residues. J lost 8 bases, V lost 1 base, and 5 bases had no gene match. The germline gives CDR1 SGHNT, CDR2 YYREEE (reference sequence). CDR3 amino acids: CASSLREGPDEQFF. The CDR3 DNA reads as TGTGCCAGCAGCTTGCGGGAGGGCCCGGATGAGCAGTTCTTC.

The V gene is TRBV30, the J gene TRBJ1-5; 7 bases are a match to TRBD1. Germline-derived CDR1 and CDR2 are GTSNPN and SVGIG (reference sequence). V lost 2 bases, J lost 6 bases, and 4 bases stayed unmatched. The CDR3 runs to 13 residues. The CDR3 reads CAWSRQGGQPQHF. As DNA, the CDR3 is TGTGCCTGGAGTCGACAGGGAGGTCAGCCCCAGCATTTT. The full variable domain, its missing parts supplied by reference TRBV30 and TRBJ1-5, is SQTIHQWPATLVQPVGSPLSLECTVEGTSNPNLYWYRQAAGRGLQLLFYSVGIGQISSEVPQNLSASRPQDRQFILSSKKLLLSDSGFYLCAWSRQGGQPQHFGDGTRLSIL.

The chain employs TRBV9 and TRBJ2-3, with D tentatively TRBD2 (6 bases). There are 17 residues in the CDR3. The V end was cut by 0 bases, the J end by 0 bases, with 14 bases between. CDR1 and CDR2 from the germline V gene are SGDLS and YYNGEE. CDR3 sequence: CASSVAVDYTSTDTQYF. The CDR3 DNA sequence: TGTGCCAGCAGCGTAGCTGTGGACTACACTAGCACAGATACGCAGTATTTT.

This clone was counted a few times. This rearrangement joins TRBV7-9 to TRBJ2-7, with D maybe TRBD2 (5 bases). V shed 5 bases and J shed 0 bases, with 11 bases lying between them. This CDR3 has 14 amino acids. The germline V gene encodes CDR1 SEHNR and CDR2 FQNEAQ (reference sequence). CDR3 DNA sequence: TGTGCCAGCAGCGACCCGGGAAACTCCTACGAGCAGTACTTC. Translation gives CASSDPGNSYEQYF. Using reference TRBV7-9 and TRBJ2-7 for the parts outside the CDR3, the full variable domain is DTGVSQNPRHKITKRGQNVTFRCDPISEHNRLYWYRQTLGQGPEFLTYFQNEAQLEKSRLLSDRFSAERPKGSFSTLEIQRTEQGDSAMYLCASSDPGNSYEQYFGPGTRLTVT.

The chain employs TRBV5-1 and TRBJ2-7, with D hard to call. Trimming took off 0 bases at V and 6 bases at J, with 7 bases between the two ends. The V gene's germline CDR1 is SGHRS and CDR2 YFSETQ. The CDR3 totals 12 residues. CDR3 nucleotide sequence: TGCGCCAGCAGCTTGGCCGGTCGCGAGCAGTACTTC. Its protein is CASSLAGREQYF.

V is TRBV10-3 and J is TRBJ2-7; TRBD2 is a possible D gene (6 bases). The CDR3 covers 17 residues. V shed 6 bases and J shed 4 bases, with 25 bases lying between them. Looked up from germline, CDR1 is ENHRY and CDR2 is SYGVKD. CDR3 coding DNA: TGTGCCATCAGCGGACTTCCCCAGGGCGGGGATCAATACGAGCAGTACTTC. Translation gives CAISGLPQGGDQYEQYF.

The chain is built from TRBV9 and TRBJ2-3, with 8 bases lining up with TRBD2. The J segment lost 7 bases and the V segment lost 3 bases, leaving 16 bases of the junction unmatched. This CDR3 has 17 residues. Germline loops: CDR1 SGDLS, CDR2 YYNGEE. The CDR3 bases are TGTGCCAGCAGCGGGAGCGTCCGGGAGGGCTCCGCTAATACGCAGTATTTT. It encodes CASSGSVREGSANTQYF.

This chain connects TRBV7-9 to TRBJ2-2; tentative D call: TRBD1 (6 bases). The length of the CDR3 is 16 residues. Germline values: CDR1 SEHNR, CDR2 FQNEAQ (reference sequence). V was clipped by 5 bases and J by 1 base, with 14 bases between them. The CDR3 sequence: CASSGVGTQNTGELFF. CDR3 bases: TGTGCCAGCAGCGGAGTGGGGACACAGAACACCGGGGAGCTGTTTTTT.

V gene TRBV2 combines with J gene TRBJ2-3; weak D call: TRBD2 (5 bases). The germline CDR1 and CDR2 sequences are SNHLY and FYNNEI. V shed 10 bases and J shed 6 bases, with 11 bases lying between them. CDR3 size: 11 residues. This chain's CDR3 is CAILRGDTQYF. The DNA of the CDR3 is TGTGCCATCTTGCGAGGGGATACGCAGTATTTT.

V is TRBV28 and J is TRBJ2-2; perhaps TRBD2 as D (5 bases). The CDR3 is 16 amino acids. Trimming pared 6 bases from V and 6 bases from J, leaving 20 bases between. Per the germline V gene, CDR1 is MDHEN and CDR2 is SYDVKM. CDR3: CASSATVDSPSGELFF. The CDR3 DNA reads TGTGCCAGCAGCGCAACCGTGGACTCTCCATCCGGGGAGCTGTTTTTT.

The chain is built from TRBV7-9 and TRBJ1-2, with D possibly matching TRBD1 (6 bases). CDR3 length: 13 residues. V was shortened by 5 bases and J by 2 bases, with 9 bases between the two germline ends. Germline CDR1 is SEHNR and CDR2 is FQNEAQ (reference sequence). CDR3 amino acids: CASSPGTNYGYTF. The CDR3, as DNA: TGTGCCAGCAGCCCCGGGACAAACTATGGCTACACCTTC.

This rearrangement joins TRBV7-7 to TRBJ1-5; D may be TRBD1 (6 bases). This CDR3 is built from 18 residues. The V gene lost 6 bases and the J gene lost 0 bases, with 21 bases spanning the gap. Germline V gives CDR1 SSHAT, CDR2 FNYEAQ (reference sequence). CDR3 in DNA: TGTGCCAGCAGTTCAACAGAGGACAGCCCTAATAGCAATCAGCCCCAGCATTTT. Protein product: CASSSTEDSPNSNQPQHF.

V is TRBV9 and J is TRBJ2-3; TRBD1 is a possible D gene (5 bases). CDR1 is SGDLS, CDR2 YYNGEE, per germline. The CDR3 loop spans 15 amino acids. Trimming took 4 bases from V and 2 from J, leaving 14 bases between them. The DNA for the CDR3 is TGTGCCAGCAGCCCTCTGACAGTCAACACAGATACGCAGTATTTT. Its protein is CASSPLTVNTDTQYF.

This rearrangement joins TRBV2 to TRBJ1-4, with a tentative D call TRBD1 (5 bases). From germline, CDR1 is SNHLY and CDR2 FYNNEI. CDR3 length equals 14 residues. Trimming took 3 bases from V and 7 from J, leaving 12 bases between them. CDR3 protein: CASSDGGAGEKLFF. CDR3 DNA: TGTGCCAGCAGTGACGGTGGGGCAGGTGAAAAACTGTTTTTT.

The CDR3 is CSVVGEGNYEQYF. The CDR3 DNA reads as TGCAGCGTTGTGGGGGAGGGGAACTACGAGCAGTACTTC. This chain connects TRBV29-1 to TRBJ2-7, with 7 bases aligning to TRBD2. CDR1 and CDR2 from the germline V gene are SQVTM and ANQGSEA. The CDR3 extends over 13 amino acids. Trimming at V came to 4 bases and at J to 3 bases, leaving 6 bases not matched to a gene.

This clone was counted once. This chain joins TRBV5-1 and TRBJ1-4; TRBD1 matches at 8 bases. This CDR3 is 20 amino acids long. Per the germline V gene, CDR1 is SGHRS and CDR2 is YFSETQ. The V and J ends lost 0 bases and 4 bases, in that order; junction bases with no gene match: 17. The CDR3 region is CASSLGISGTGSLRNEKLFF. The DNA of the CDR3 is TGCGCCAGCAGCTTGGGTATTAGTGGGACAGGTTCACTACGTAATGAAAAACTGTTTTTT.

The chain employs TRBV27 and TRBJ2-7; tentatively, D is TRBD2 (6 bases). Germline V gives CDR1 MNHEY, CDR2 SMNVEV (reference sequence). Trimming pared 4 bases from V and 12 bases from J, leaving 13 bases between. The CDR3 consists of 11 residues. The CDR3 loop is CASSSSGTSYF. CDR3 sequence (DNA): TGTGCCAGCAGTTCTTCCGGGACTTCGTACTTC.

V and J are TRBV2 and TRBJ2-3; TRBD2 matches at 10 bases. Per the germline V gene, CDR1 is SNHLY and CDR2 is FYNNEI. Trimming at V came to 6 bases and at J to 4 bases, leaving 7 bases not matched to a gene. The CDR3 consists of 15 residues. In nucleotides, the CDR3 is TGTGCCAGCAGAGGAGCGGGAGGGCCCTCAGATACGCAGTATTTT. Its protein is CASRGAGGPSDTQYF. Complete variable domain (other parts from reference TRBV2 and TRBJ2-3): EPEVTQTPSHQVTQMGQEVILRCVPISNHLYFYWYRQILGQKVEFLVSFYNNEISEKSEIFDDQFSVERPDGSNFTLKIRSTKLEDSAMYFCASRGAGGPSDTQYFGPGTRLTVL.

This clone was observed once. This chain uses TRBV6-1 with TRBJ2-5; D is possibly TRBD2 (5 bases). CDR3 length: 13 amino acids. CDR1 MNHNS and CDR2 SASEGT come from the germline V gene. V lost 4 bases and J 4 bases, leaving 10 bases between the germline ends. The CDR3 bases are TGTGCCAGCAGTGGGACTCTGGGAGAGACCCAGTACTTC. Its translation is CASSGTLGETQYF.

The V gene is TRBV29-1, the J gene TRBJ1-1; possible D gene TRBD1, 5 bases. Trimming pared 6 bases from V and 1 base from J, leaving 12 bases between. CDR1 is SQVTM and CDR2 is ANQGSEA in the germline V gene. The CDR3 sequence is 13 residues long. In DNA, the CDR3 is TGCAGCGTAACAGGAAACGAGAACACTGAAGCTTTCTTT. It encodes CSVTGNENTEAFF.

The genes are TRBV7-3 and TRBJ1-1; D may be TRBD1 (6 bases). V was shortened by 5 bases and J by 0 bases, with 7 bases between the two germline ends. The CDR3 sequence is 13 residues long. From germline, CDR1 is SGHTA and CDR2 FQGTGA. The CDR3 loop reads CASSRTVNTEAFF. Here the CDR3 DNA reads TGTGCCAGCAGCCGGACAGTGAACACTGAAGCTTTCTTT.

The chain combines TRBV11-2 with TRBJ1-1; 9 bases match TRBD1. Germline CDR1 is SGHAT and CDR2 is FQNNGV. CDR3 size: 16 residues. The junction had 5 bases not matched to a gene; V was cut back by 1 base and J by 2 bases. CDR3 DNA: TGTGCCAGCAGCTTAGCCGGGACAGGGCGAAACACTGAAGCTTTCTTT. Translation gives CASSLAGTGRNTEAFF.

As concerns this clone: This sample also contains other DNA sequences that code for the same CDR3. The chain is built from TRBV11-2 and TRBJ2-1; D call uncertain. The germline V gene encodes CDR1 SGHAT and CDR2 FQNNGV. This CDR3 is built from 15 residues. V was trimmed by 1 base and J by 0 bases, leaving 7 bases between them. The CDR3 nucleotides are TGTGCCAGCAGCTTAGGCGGAAGCTCCTACAATGAGCAGTTCTTC. Encoded protein: CASSLGGSSYNEQFF.

The V gene is TRBV7-9, the J gene TRBJ1-1, with TRBD1 matching over 9 bases. The CDR3 length is 15 residues. CDR1 is SEHNR and CDR2 is FQNEAQ in the germline V gene (reference sequence). J lost 7 bases, V lost 5 bases, and 11 bases had no gene match. CDR3 in DNA: TGTGCCAGCAGCACGGTTACAGGGGGCTCGGGTGAAGCTTTCTTT. This codes for CASSTVTGGSGEAFF.